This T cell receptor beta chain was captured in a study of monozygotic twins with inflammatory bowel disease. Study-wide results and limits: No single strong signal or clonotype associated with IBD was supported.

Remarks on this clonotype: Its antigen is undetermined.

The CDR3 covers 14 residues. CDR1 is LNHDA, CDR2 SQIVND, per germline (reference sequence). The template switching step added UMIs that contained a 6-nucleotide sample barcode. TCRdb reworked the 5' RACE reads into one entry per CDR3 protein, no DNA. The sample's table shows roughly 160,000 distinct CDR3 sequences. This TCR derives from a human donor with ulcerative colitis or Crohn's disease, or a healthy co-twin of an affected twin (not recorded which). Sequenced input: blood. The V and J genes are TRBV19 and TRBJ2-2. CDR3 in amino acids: CASSVSKETGELFF.